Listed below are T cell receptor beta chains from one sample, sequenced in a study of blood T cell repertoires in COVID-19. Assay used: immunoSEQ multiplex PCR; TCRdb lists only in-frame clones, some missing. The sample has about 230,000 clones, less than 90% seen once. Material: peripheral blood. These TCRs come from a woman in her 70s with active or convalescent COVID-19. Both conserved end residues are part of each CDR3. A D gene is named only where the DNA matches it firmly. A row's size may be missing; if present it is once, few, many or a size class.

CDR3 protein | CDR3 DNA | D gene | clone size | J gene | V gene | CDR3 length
CASSRDDTIYF | TGCGCCAGCTCACGCGATGACACCATATATTTT | NA | NA | TRBJ1-3 | TRBV5-1 | 11
CASSLDNTNTEAFF | TGTGCCAGCAGCTTAGATAACACGAACACTGAAGCTTTCTTT | NA | NA | TRBJ1-1 | TRBV7-2 | 14
CATTSLGGQGRSGELFF | TGTGCCACCACCTCCCTGGGAGGACAGGGGCGGAGCGGGGAGCTGTTTTTT | TRBD1 | NA | TRBJ2-2 | TRBV19 | 17
CASSGQLAGDHEQYF | TGTGCCAGTAGTGGGCAACTAGCGGGAGACCACGAGCAGTACTTC | TRBD2 | NA | TRBJ2-7 | TRBV19 | 15
CASSPPGGYTF | TGTGCCAGCAGTCCCCCGGGTGGCTACACCTTC | NA | NA | TRBJ1-2 | TRBV2 | 11
CAWSLPTSGGPNEQFF | TGTGCCTGGAGTCTTCCTACTAGCGGGGGACCCAATGAGCAGTTCTTC | TRBD2 | NA | TRBJ2-1 | TRBV30 | 16
CASSILNYGYTF | TGTGCCAGTAGTATTCTGAACTATGGCTACACCTTC | NA | NA | TRBJ1-2 | TRBV19 | 12
CASSIPRKGGHTEAFF | TGTGCCAGTAGTATACCGCGAAAGGGGGGGCACACTGAAGCTTTCTTT | NA | NA | TRBJ1-1 | TRBV19 | 16
CASSVGVARSTDTQYF | TGTGCCAGCAGCGTTGGGGTAGCGAGAAGCACAGATACGCAGTATTTT | NA | NA | TRBJ2-3 | TRBV9 | 16
CAGSKAVDRSLHF | TGTGCCGGCAGCAAGGCGGTCGACAGGTCCCTCCACTTT | NA | NA | TRBJ1-6 | TRBV7-8 | 13
CASSRQGRSYEQYF | TGTGCCAGCAGCCGACAGGGTCGGTCCTACGAGCAGTACTTC | TRBD1 | once | TRBJ2-7 | TRBV6-2/TRBV6-3 | 14
CASRQGSGNTIYF | TGTGCCAGCCGACAGGGGTCTGGAAACACCATATATTTT | TRBD1 | NA | TRBJ1-3 | TRBV7-9 | 13